The rows below give T cell receptor beta chains drawn from one sample of a study of T-cell memory formation after mild COVID-19. One entry per CDR3 protein results from TCRdb running MiXCR on the 5' RACE reads. This repertoire shows 300,000 or so distinct CDR3 sequences, 15% found once; its top ten account for roughly a fifth. Sequenced: PBMCs or a T cell subset sorted from them (not recorded which). These TCRs come from a man between 18 and 35 years old who had mild COVID-19 (a few samples of this study predate the infection). Cell type and time point are not known. Both conserved end residues are part of each CDR3. The D gene is left open where the match is weak. Clone size is not always given. Where it is, it says once, few, many or a class for expanded clones.

J | D | V | size | DNA | CDR3
TRBJ2-5 | - | TRBV4-3 | few | TGCGCCAGCAGCCAAGACCTCAGGGGTAGGGAGACCCAGTACTTC | CASSQDLRGRETQYF
TRBJ2-5 | - | TRBV6-2/TRBV6-3 | - | TGTGCCAGAAAAGAACGGGGGGCCAAAGAGACCCAGTACTTC | CARKERGAKETQYF
TRBJ2-7 | TRBD2 | TRBV5-1 | many | TGCGCCAGCAGTAGAATAGCGGGAACCTACGAGCAGTACTTC | CASSRIAGTYEQYF
TRBJ2-1 | TRBD2 | TRBV7-2 | - | TGTGCCAGCAGCTTAGTAGCGGGGGGCCACAATGAGCAGTTCTTC | CASSLVAGGHNEQFF
TRBJ1-2 | - | TRBV12-3/TRBV12-4 | - | TGTGCCAGCAGTTTAGTCGAGGGCGGCTACACCTTC | CASSLVEGGYTF
TRBJ1-2 | - | TRBV14 | - | TGTGCCAGCACCAAGACGGCAGGGGCGATTGGCTACACCTTC | CASTKTAGAIGYTF
TRBJ2-7 | TRBD1 | TRBV5-5 | - | TGTGCCAGCAGCTCCGACAGGGCTCTTCACGAGCAGTACTTC | CASSSDRALHEQYF
TRBJ1-6 | TRBD1 | TRBV6-6 | - | TGTGCCAGCAGTTACTCCGGACAGGGGAATTCACCCCTCCACTTT | CASSYSGQGNSPLHF
TRBJ1-5 | - | TRBV21-1 | - | TGTGCCAGCAGACCTTCCAGGGGTGGCGGCAATCAGCCCCAGCATTTT | CASRPSRGGGNQPQHF
TRBJ2-2 | - | TRBV30 | - | TGTGCCTGGAGTCCCTCGAATTTAGGCGGGGAGCTGTTTTTT | CAWSPSNLGGELFF
TRBJ2-1 | TRBD2 | TRBV11-2 | - | TGTGCCAGCAGCCTTCTCGCCGGGACTAGCCGCTATGAGCAGTTCTTC | CASSLLAGTSRYEQFF
TRBJ2-3 | TRBD2 | TRBV20-1 | - | TGCAGTGCTAGAGAGGGAGCGGGGGGGCAAACGCAGTATTTT | CSAREGAGGQTQYF
TRBJ1-1 | - | TRBV6-1 | few | TGTGCCAGCAGCCTTCAGGGAGGGGGGAACACTGAAGCTTTCTTT | CASSLQGGGNTEAFF
TRBJ2-3 | - | TRBV7-6 | few | TGTGCCAGCAGCCCAGGCTTCGGGCAGCTAAGCACAGATACGCAGTATTTT | CASSPGFGQLSTDTQYF